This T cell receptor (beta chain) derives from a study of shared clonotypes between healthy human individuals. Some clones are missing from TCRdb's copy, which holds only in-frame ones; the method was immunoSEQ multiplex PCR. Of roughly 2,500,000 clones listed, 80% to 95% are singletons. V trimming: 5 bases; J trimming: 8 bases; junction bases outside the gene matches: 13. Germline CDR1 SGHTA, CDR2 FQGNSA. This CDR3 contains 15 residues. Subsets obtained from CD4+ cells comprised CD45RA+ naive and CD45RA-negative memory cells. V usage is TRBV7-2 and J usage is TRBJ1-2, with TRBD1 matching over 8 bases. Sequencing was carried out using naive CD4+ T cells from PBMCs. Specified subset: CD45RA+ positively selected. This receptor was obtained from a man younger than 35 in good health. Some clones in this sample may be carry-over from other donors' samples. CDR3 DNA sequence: TGTGCCAGCAGCAGCTACGGTCAGGGGGCTGACGGCTACACCTTC. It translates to CASSSYGQGADGYTF.